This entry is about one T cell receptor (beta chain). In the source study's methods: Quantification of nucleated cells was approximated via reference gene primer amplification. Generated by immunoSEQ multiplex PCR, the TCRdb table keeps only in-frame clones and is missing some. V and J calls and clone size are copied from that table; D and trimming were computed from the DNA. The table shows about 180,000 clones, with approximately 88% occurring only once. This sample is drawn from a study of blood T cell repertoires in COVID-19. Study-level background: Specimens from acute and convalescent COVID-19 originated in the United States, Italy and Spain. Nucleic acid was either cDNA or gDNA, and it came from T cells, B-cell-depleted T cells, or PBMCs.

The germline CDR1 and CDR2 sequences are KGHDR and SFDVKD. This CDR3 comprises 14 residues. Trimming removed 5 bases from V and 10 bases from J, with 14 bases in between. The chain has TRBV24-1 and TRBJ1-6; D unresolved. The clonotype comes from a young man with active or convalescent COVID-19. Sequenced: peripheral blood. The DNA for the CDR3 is TGTGCCACCAGTGGGAACGACCTAGGATCACCCCTCCACTTT. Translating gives CATSGNDLGSPLHF.